The 25 T cell receptor beta chains in this list originate from one sample, sequenced in a study of CD8 T cells in ankylosing spondylitis. A single record per CDR3 protein comes from TCRdb applying MiXCR to the 5' RACE reads. The sample consists of roughly 130,000 distinct CDR3 sequences, about 13% of them appearing once. The specimen was blood, either unsorted or a sorted T cell fraction (not recorded which). The receptors here all came from a female donor with ankylosing spondylitis or in good health (not recorded which).

This clonotype was counted a few times. Here the CDR3 reads CASTWSGGVSNTGELFF. The CDR3, as DNA: TGTGCCAGCACTTGGAGCGGGGGGGTTTCGAACACCGGGGAGCTGTTTTTT. The rearrangement links TRBV12-3 or TRBV12-4 to TRBJ2-2, with 10 nucleotides matching TRBD2. V lost 7 bases and J lost 0; bases outside the gene matches: 8. This CDR3 spans 17 amino acids.

Comments on this clonotype: One end of the junction fails to match germline, which may point to a read error. This chain connects TRBV12-3 or TRBV12-4 to TRBJ2-7; TRBD1 matches at 12 bases. The CDR3 sequence is 15 residues long. The CDR3 DNA is TGTGCCAGCAGTATAGCCGGGACAGGGGGCAACGAGCAGTACTTC. It specifies CASSIAGTGGNEQYF.

The table lists this clonotype with many counts. The chain uses TRBV25-1 and TRBJ1-5; 8 bases align to TRBD1. This CDR3 has 13 residues. The germline gives CDR1 MGHDK, CDR2 SYGVNS. Germline trimming cut 6 bases from V and 4 bases from J; bases unmatched to any gene: 2. CDR3 DNA sequence: TGTGCCAGCAGAGGACAGGGTAATCAGCCCCAGCATTTT. Protein: CASRGQGNQPQHF.

This clonotype was seen repeatedly, ten times or more. The gene calls are TRBV27 and TRBJ2-7, with D perhaps TRBD1 or TRBD2 (5 bases each). The CDR3 totals 13 residues. Trimming stripped 6 bases from V and 4 bases from J, with 13 bases between. Looked up from germline, CDR1 is MNHEY and CDR2 is SMNVEV (reference sequence). CDR3 amino acids: CASRTKGRYEQYF. Here the CDR3 DNA reads TGTGCCAGCAGGACCAAGGGACGTTACGAGCAGTACTTC.

This clonotype was counted many times. This chain connects TRBV5-1 to TRBJ1-2, with no clear D. CDR3 length: 15 amino acids. V shed 0 bases and J shed 0 bases, with 9 bases lying between them. Germline lookup yields CDR1 SGHRS and CDR2 YFSETQ. The CDR3 here is CASSLDLQANYGYTF. The CDR3 coding sequence is TGCGCCAGCAGCTTGGATCTGCAGGCTAACTATGGCTACACCTTC. Variable domain in full (rest from reference TRBV5-1 and TRBJ1-2): KAGVTQTPRYLIKTRGQQVTLSCSPISGHRSVSWYQQTPGQGLQFLFEYFSETQRNKGNFPGRFSGRQFSNSRSEMNVSTLELGDSALYLCASSLDLQANYGYTFGSGTRLTVV.

This clonotype has at least ten counts. This chain joins TRBV5-1 and TRBJ1-5, with TRBD1 as a possible D gene (5 bases). Germline CDR1 SGHRS, CDR2 YFSETQ. CDR3 size: 13 residues. Trimming pared 4 bases from V and 6 bases from J, leaving 11 bases between. The CDR3 coding sequence is TGCGCCAGCAGCCAGGCTGGGGGTCAGCCCCAGCATTTT. Residues: CASSQAGGQPQHF.

This chain uses TRBV2 with TRBJ1-6, with no clear D. With 1 base removed from V and 14 bases from J, the gap between germline ends came to 3 bases. This CDR3 is 10 amino acids long. CDR1 SNHLY and CDR2 FYNNEI come from the germline V gene. The CDR3 DNA follows: TGTGCCAGCAGTGAAGTGGCCCTCCACTTT. Residues: CASSEVALHF.

Details on this clonotype: One junction end disagrees with the germline gene, perhaps due to a read error. This sequence joins TRBV5-1 and TRBJ2-1; 10 nucleotides agree with TRBD1. The germline V gene has CDR1 SGHRS and CDR2 YFSETQ. The CDR3 loop spans 14 amino acids. The CDR3, as DNA: TGCGCCAGCAACTTGGGACAGGGGTTCAATGAGCAGTTCTTC. It translates to CASNLGQGFNEQFF. The whole variable domain, filled in from reference TRBV5-1 and TRBJ2-1, reads KAGVTQTPRYLIKTRGQQVTLSCSPISGHRSVSWYQQTPGQGLQFLFEYFSETQRNKGNFPGRFSGRQFSNSRSEMNVSTLELGDSALYLCASNLGQGFNEQFFGPGTRLTVL.

This clonotype was seen ten or more times. The chain employs TRBV6-5 and TRBJ2-3, with a possible D match to TRBD1 (6 bases). Trimming shortened V by 5 bases and J by 4 bases, and 16 bases separated the two germline ends. The CDR3 length is 15 residues. The germline gives CDR1 MNHEY, CDR2 SVGAGI. For the CDR3, the DNA is TGTGCCAGCAGTCCGGGACACCACAGAGCAGATACGCAGTATTTT. This gives the protein CASSPGHHRADTQYF.

This clonotype came up many times. This chain links TRBV29-1 with TRBJ2-7; 10 bases are a match to TRBD1. V shed 6 bases, J shed 3 bases, and the junction held 5 bases outside the gene matches. The CDR3 is 13 amino acids. Germline values: CDR1 SQVTM, CDR2 ANQGSEA. This CDR3 reads CSVGTGENYEQYF. The CDR3 nucleotides read TGCAGCGTGGGGACAGGGGAGAACTACGAGCAGTACTTC.

This clonotype turned up a few times. The chain is built from TRBV12-3 or TRBV12-4 and TRBJ2-3, with 11 bases that match TRBD2. The CDR3 covers 16 residues. V gave up 3 bases and J gave up 2 bases; unmatched junction bases: 4. The chain's CDR3 is CASSLGTSGNTDTQYF. The CDR3 bases are TGTGCCAGCAGTTTGGGGACTAGCGGTAACACAGATACGCAGTATTTT.

The table lists this clonotype with a few counts. The V call is TRBV18, the J call TRBJ1-5; 9 bases map to TRBD1. The germline gives CDR1 KGHSH, CDR2 LQKENI. This CDR3 is built from 17 residues. V lost 3 bases, J lost 3 bases, and 9 bases stayed unmatched. The CDR3 sequence is CASSPIEGQGNNQPQHF. The CDR3 DNA reads as TGTGCCAGCTCACCGATAGAAGGACAGGGGAACAATCAGCCCCAGCATTTT.

This clonotype was seen at least ten times. The CDR3 region has the DNA TGCGCCAGCAGCCAGGACATCAATCAGCCCCAGCATTTT. This gives the protein CASSQDINQPQHF. The rearrangement joins TRBV4-1 to TRBJ1-5, with D tentatively TRBD1 (5 bases). V lost 3 bases and J 3 bases, leaving 6 bases between the germline ends. Germline V gene sequence: CDR1 MGHRA, CDR2 YSYEKL. The CDR3 totals 13 residues.

This clonotype was seen many times. The chain has TRBV6-2 or TRBV6-3 and TRBJ2-3; no reliable D call. CDR3 size: 14 residues. CDR1 and CDR2 (germline): MNHEY, SVGEGT. V lost 2 bases and J 5 bases, leaving 11 bases between the germline ends. The CDR3 loop reads CASSYPGVEDTQYF. The CDR3 bases are TGTGCCAGCAGTTACCCCGGAGTGGAAGATACGCAGTATTTT.

This clonotype was counted between two and nine times. The rearrangement uses TRBV14 and TRBJ2-1; TRBD2 matches at 10 bases. The germline V gene has CDR1 SGHDN and CDR2 FVKESK. The CDR3 sequence is 17 residues long. The V gene end was trimmed by 0 bases and the J gene end by 8 bases; junction bases not matched to a gene: 10. The CDR3 loop reads CASSQDLAGVFFDEQFF. The CDR3 DNA is TGTGCCAGCAGCCAAGACCTAGCGGGGGTTTTTTTTGATGAGCAGTTCTTC. Full variable domain (rest looked up from reference TRBV14 and TRBJ2-1): EAGVTQFPSHSVIEKGQTVTLRCDPISGHDNLYWYRRVMGKEIKFLLHFVKESKQDESGMPNNRFLAERTGGTYSTLKVQPAELEDSGVYFCASSQDLAGVFFDEQFFGPGTRLTVL.

J is TRBJ2-3 and V is TRBV7-6; D may be TRBD2 (5 bases). V gave up 5 bases and J gave up 13 bases, with 22 bases separating them. Germline CDR1 and CDR2: SGHVS and FNYEAQ. The CDR3 runs 14 residues. CDR3 protein: CASSPRWTSSPEYF. The CDR3 DNA is TGTGCCAGCAGCCCCAGGTGGACTTCGAGCCCAGAGTATTTT.

The chain joins TRBV7-9 to TRBJ1-2, with 10 bases lining up with TRBD1. Germline CDR1 is SEHNR and CDR2 is FQNEAQ (reference sequence). Losses at the gene ends were 0 bases for V and 8 bases for J; bases not matched to a gene: 12. The CDR3 loop spans 17 amino acids. CDR3 sequence (DNA): TGTGCCAGCAGCTTAGCTGGCCAGATCGGGACAGGGGTCGGCTACACCTTC. Residues: CASSLAGQIGTGVGYTF.

This clonotype was seen repeatedly, ten times or more. The chain has TRBV9 and TRBJ2-1; no definite D call. The germline gives CDR1 SGDLS, CDR2 YYNGEE. There are 14 residues in the CDR3. Between the trimmed V and J ends, which lost 3 bases and 1 base, there was a span of 8 bases. The CDR3 DNA reads TGTGCCAGCAGCGCCTCTTCGTCCTACAATGAGCAGTTCTTC. This codes for CASSASSSYNEQFF.

The CDR3 region has the DNA TGTGCCAGCAGAAATAGGGCAGATACGCAGTATTTT. Its translation is CASRNRADTQYF. The genes are TRBV12-3 or TRBV12-4 and TRBJ2-3; no clear D. The CDR3 sequence is 12 residues long. V lost 6 bases and J 4 bases, leaving 8 bases between the germline ends.

This rearrangement joins TRBV20-1 to TRBJ1-1; TRBD1 matches at 7 bases. Trimming removed 6 bases from V and 4 bases from J; junction bases left unmatched: 5. The CDR3 covers 12 residues. The germline V gene has CDR1 DFQATT and CDR2 SNEGSKA (reference sequence). The CDR3 DNA reads as TGCAGTGCACCGACAGGGATCACTGAAGCTTTCTTT. It specifies CSAPTGITEAFF.

The chain recombines TRBV29-1 with TRBJ2-3; 8 bases are a match to TRBD2. Germline V gives CDR1 SQVTM, CDR2 ANQGSEA. Unmatched junction bases numbered 11, after V lost 0 bases and J lost 3 bases. CDR3 length: 17 amino acids. CDR3 in DNA: TGCAGCGTTGAAGATGGTGGGCTAGCGGGTGCGACAGATACGCAGTATTTT. The encoded protein is CSVEDGGLAGATDTQYF.

The sample holds many counts of this clonotype. V and J are TRBV5-1 and TRBJ2-3; D is possibly TRBD2 (5 bases). Germline V gene data show CDR1 as SGHRS and CDR2 as YFSETQ. Trimming shortened V by 0 bases and J by 6 bases, and 17 bases separated the two germline ends. The CDR3 length is 16 residues. This chain's CDR3 is CASSLGGGTSFDTQYF. The CDR3 nucleotides read TGCGCCAGCAGCTTGGGAGGCGGAACTAGTTTTGATACGCAGTATTTT.

This clonotype was recorded many times. The chain has TRBV5-1 and TRBJ1-2; the match to TRBD1 covers 7 bases. Looked up from germline, CDR1 is SGHRS and CDR2 is YFSETQ. The CDR3 runs 12 residues. V was clipped by 4 bases and J by 7 bases; unmatched bases: 4. In DNA form, the CDR3 reads TGCGCCAGCAGCCAGACAGGGTTTGGCTACACCTTC. It codes for CASSQTGFGYTF.

CDR3 coding DNA: TGCAGTGCCCTGGGCAGGGGGACCTACGAGCAGTACTTC. Encoded protein: CSALGRGTYEQYF. The genes are TRBV20-1 and TRBJ2-7, with TRBD1 identical over 7 bases. Germline loops: CDR1 DFQATT, CDR2 SNEGSKA (reference sequence). The CDR3 spans 13 residues. V gave up 6 bases and J gave up 2 bases; unmatched junction bases: 7.

This clonotype was counted between two and nine times. The chain is built from TRBV12-3 or TRBV12-4 and TRBJ1-1; D is uncertain. V lost 7 bases to trimming and J lost 0 bases, with 9 bases between them. This CDR3 has 13 residues. The CDR3 coding sequence is TGTGCCAGCATCGAGACGCTGAACACTGAAGCTTTCTTT. As protein: CASIETLNTEAFF.